This entry describes one T cell receptor (beta chain). Sequence at one end of the junction differs from germline and may be a read error. These data originate in a study of blood T cell repertoires in COVID-19. Study overall: Specimens from acute and convalescent COVID-19 originated in the United States, Italy and Spain. Sample material is recorded as cDNA or gDNA derived from T cells, B-cell-depleted T cells, or PBMCs.

Original processing methods: Amplifying reference gene primers gave estimates of nucleated cell counts. Repertoires were generated with immunoSEQ multiplex PCR, while TCRdb's copy carries only in-frame clones and drops some. D and trimming were read from the DNA, whereas the V and J calls and clone size are those reported in that table. The profile shows about 120,000 clones, approximately 80% of them singletons. The CDR3 length is 16 residues. Germline assignment: CDR1 MDHEN and CDR2 SYDVKM. Sample: peripheral blood. This chain connects TRBV28 to TRBJ1-6; 8 bases are a match to TRBD1. The source of this sequence is a human donor in a cohort sampled during active COVID-19. The CDR3 bases are TGTGCCAGCAGATTATACGGACAGGGTATCGATTCACCCCTCCACTTT. Translation gives CASRLYGQGIDSPLHF.